This T cell receptor (beta chain) was found in a study of cytomegalovirus exposure and HLA in healthy donors. The study, taken as a whole, reports: Reports showed the classifier diagnosing cytomegalovirus status with high specificity and sensitivity. The study found most TCR sequences rare, yet found some public TCRs in many donors. TCR clusters originating in the first cohort tended to co-occur in the roughly 110 validation repertoires, according to a later analysis.

Notes on this clone: Its specificity is unknown.

The germline V gene has CDR1 SGHRS and CDR2 YFSETQ. Germline trimming cut 4 bases from V and 4 bases from J; bases unmatched to any gene: 3. The CDR3 spans 15 residues. Repertoires were generated with immunoSEQ multiplex PCR, while TCRdb's copy carries only in-frame clones and drops some. The sample yields roughly 150,000 clones, more than 85% seen once. Separation from the approximately 710-subject first cohort characterized the roughly 120-subject validation cohort, to which the donors belonged. V gene TRBV5-1 combines with J gene TRBJ2-2; 11 positions match TRBD1. The sequenced sample consisted of PBMCs. This receptor was identified in a young man in good health and CMV-seropositive. The CDR3 protein is CASSGQGAGTGELFF. CDR3 in DNA: TGCGCCAGCAGCGGACAGGGGGCCGGCACCGGGGAGCTGTTTTTT.